These 31 T cell receptor beta chains were all obtained from the same sample, sequenced in a study of siplizumab effects on memory and regulatory T cells. Profiling relied on immunoSEQ multiplex PCR, and the TCRdb table lists in-frame clones only, not all of them. The table includes 98,000 or so clones, about 93% detected once. The sequencing sample was made of Tregs sorted from blood. These receptors were obtained from a human donor in good health.

The chain carries TRBV11-1 and TRBJ1-2; tentatively, D is TRBD1 (5 bases). Germline V gene lookup returns CDR1 SGHAT and CDR2 FQDESV (reference sequence). The V gene lost 1 base and the J gene lost 3 bases, with 12 bases spanning the gap. The CDR3 sequence is 15 residues long. In DNA form, the CDR3 reads TGTGCCAGCAGCTTAGACGGAGGGGTTGACTATGGCTACACCTTC. Translating it yields CASSLDGGVDYGYTF. The whole variable domain, filled in from reference TRBV11-1 and TRBJ1-2, reads EAEVAQSPRYKITEKSQAVAFWCDPISGHATLYWYRQILGQGPELLVQFQDESVVDDSQLPKDRFSAERLKGVDSTLKIQPAELGDSAMYLCASSLDGGVDYGYTFGSGTRLTVV.

The chain is built from TRBV6-6 and TRBJ2-1, with TRBD1 matching over 11 bases. The J segment lost 1 base and the V segment lost 7 bases, leaving 3 bases of the junction unmatched. This CDR3 region has 15 residues. Germline V gene sequence: CDR1 MNHNY, CDR2 SVGAGI (reference sequence). The chain's CDR3 is CASTGTGGSYNEQFF. The CDR3 coding sequence is TGTGCCAGCACCGGGACAGGGGGTTCCTACAATGAGCAGTTCTTC.

In its sample, this clone was seen a few times. The chain joins TRBV9 to TRBJ1-1; D call uncertain. The germline V gene has CDR1 SGDLS and CDR2 YYNGEE. The V gene lost 3 bases and the J gene lost 1 base, with 13 bases spanning the gap. The CDR3 extends over 15 amino acids. CDR3 amino acids: CASSASLIENTEAFF. In DNA, the CDR3 is TGTGCCAGCAGCGCGTCGTTGATAGAGAACACTGAAGCTTTCTTT.

The chain couples TRBV29-1 to TRBJ1-4; 7 positions match TRBD1. V was clipped by 6 bases and J by 8 bases; unmatched bases: 6. The germline V gene has CDR1 SQVTM and CDR2 ANQGSEA. The CDR3 is made up of 12 amino acids. The CDR3: CSVLQGREKLFF. The DNA for the CDR3 is TGCAGCGTGCTACAGGGGCGGGAAAAACTGTTTTTT.

The chain couples TRBV7-2 to TRBJ2-2, with TRBD1 as a possible D gene (6 bases). CDR3 length equals 16 residues. The germline V gene has CDR1 SGHTA and CDR2 FQGNSA. Trimming removed 5 bases at V and 4 bases at J, with 17 bases between. CDR3 sequence: CASSPHRVVSTGELFF. Written as DNA, the CDR3 is TGTGCCAGCAGCCCGCACAGGGTTGTTAGCACCGGGGAGCTGTTTTTT.

The genes are TRBV30 and TRBJ1-2, with D hard to call. This CDR3 has 17 residues. V shed 3 bases and J shed 7 bases, with 27 bases lying between them. In germline, CDR1 is GTSNPN, CDR2 SVGIG (reference sequence). DNA for the CDR3: TGTGCCTGGAGACGATCCGACGACGGCGACCCAAGCGGTGGCTACACCTTC. This encodes CAWRRSDDGDPSGGYTF.

The chain joins TRBV5-1 to TRBJ1-2; the D gene is possibly TRBD1 (6 bases). V was shortened by 4 bases and J by 3 bases, with 16 bases between the two germline ends. In germline, CDR1 is SGHRS, CDR2 YFSETQ. The CDR3 totals 15 residues. CDR3 sequence reads: CASSVDLQGHYGYTF. The DNA of the CDR3 is TGCGCCAGCAGCGTTGACTTGCAGGGGCACTATGGCTACACCTTC.

V is TRBV6-6 and J is TRBJ2-7; the match to TRBD1 covers 8 bases. Looked up from germline, CDR1 is MNHNY and CDR2 is SVGAGI (reference sequence). The CDR3 extends over 14 amino acids. J was trimmed by 2 bases and V by 6 bases; bases with no gene match: 6. The DNA of the CDR3 is TGTGCCAGCAGGACGACAGGGGACACCTACGAGCAGTACTTC. It specifies CASRTTGDTYEQYF.

The chain has TRBV4-2 and TRBJ2-1; 9 bases agree with TRBD2. Germline CDR1 is LGHNA and CDR2 is YNFKEQ. V lost 0 bases, J lost 7 bases, and 7 bases stayed unmatched. This CDR3 spans 16 amino acids. The CDR3, as DNA: TGTGCCAGCAGCCAAGATCTGGCGGGAGGGGGGAATGAGCAGTTCTTC. Translating it yields CASSQDLAGGGNEQFF.

This clone was seen a few times. The gene calls are TRBV6-1 and TRBJ1-3; weak D call: TRBD1 (6 bases). Germline V CDR1 and CDR2: MNHNS, SASEGT. The CDR3 is 13 residues long. V was cut by 6 bases and J by 3 bases, with 9 bases left in between. CDR3: CASRMTGGNTIYF. The CDR3 nucleotides are TGTGCCAGCAGGATGACAGGTGGAAACACCATATATTTT.

The J gene is TRBJ1-2, the V gene TRBV18, with D possibly matching TRBD1 (5 bases). The CDR3 has 14 amino acids. V shed 3 bases and J shed 3 bases, with 11 bases lying between them. Germline CDR1 KGHSH, CDR2 LQKENI. CDR3 protein: CASSPEGQDYGYTF. The DNA of the CDR3 is TGTGCCAGCTCACCGGAGGGGCAAGACTATGGCTACACCTTC.

This clone was seen just once. The chain couples TRBV30 to TRBJ1-5; a weak D match, TRBD1 (5 bases). CDR3 length: 16 residues. CDR1 and CDR2 (germline): GTSNPN, SVGIG (reference sequence). The V and J ends lost 2 bases and 0 bases respectively, with 14 bases between them. The CDR3 here is CAWSPFFGASNQPQHF. CDR3 DNA: TGTGCCTGGAGTCCCTTCTTCGGGGCTAGCAATCAGCCCCAGCATTTT.

This chain joins TRBV25-1 and TRBJ1-2; D ambiguous. Trimming left V 1 base short and J 2 bases short, with 5 bases between. This CDR3 contains 13 residues. Germline V gene data show CDR1 as MGHDK and CDR2 as SYGVNS. This chain's CDR3 is CASSESTNYGYTF. CDR3 DNA: TGTGCCAGCAGTGAATCTACCAACTATGGCTACACCTTC.

This rearrangement joins TRBV5-4 to TRBJ1-2; 7 bases are shared with TRBD1. V shed 7 bases and J 2 bases; nucleotides not matched to a gene: 8. Germline CDR1 reads SGHNT; CDR2 reads YYREEE (reference sequence). The CDR3 has 14 residues. CDR3 DNA: TGTGCCAGCGGGGACAGAGCCGAGAACTATGGCTACACCTTC. Translation: CASGDRAENYGYTF.

The chain has TRBV15 and TRBJ1-1; D not certain. Germline-derived CDR1 and CDR2 are LNHNV and YYDKDF (reference sequence). The CDR3 length is 12 residues. Trimming took 3 bases from V and 7 from J, leaving 9 bases between them. DNA of the CDR3: TGTGCCACCAGCAGTCTCGGGTTTGAAGCTTTCTTT. This sequence encodes CATSSLGFEAFF.

The V and J genes are TRBV19 and TRBJ1-6; 7 positions agree with TRBD1. V was pared by 5 bases and J by 6 bases, with 4 bases of the junction left unmatched. Per germline, CDR1 LNHDA and CDR2 SQIVND (reference sequence). CDR3 length: 14 amino acids. The CDR3 DNA reads TGTGCCAGTAGTTTCACAGGGGTTAATTCACCCCTCCACTTT. Amino acids: CASSFTGVNSPLHF.

On this clone: At one of its ends the junction is not consistent with the germline gene, which may arise from a read error. This chain connects TRBV13 to TRBJ2-7; 13 bases agree with TRBD2. The CDR3 covers 14 residues. Germline V CDR1 and CDR2: PRHDT, FYEKMQ (reference sequence). CDR3 nucleotides: TGTGCCAGCAGCCACGCCGCCGGACTAGCGGGAGTCGGCTTC. Encoded protein: CASSHAAGLAGVGF.

This rearrangement joins TRBV2 to TRBJ2-6, with D hard to call. V was pared by 6 bases and J by 0 bases, with 9 bases between. The CDR3 has 15 residues. From germline, CDR1 is SNHLY and CDR2 FYNNEI. CDR3 protein: CASSLTVSGANVLTF. The CDR3 nucleotides read TGTGCCAGCAGCTTGACCGTCTCTGGGGCCAACGTCCTGACTTTC.

This clone has more than one count but fewer than ten. The J gene is TRBJ1-2, the V gene TRBV6-1; D is unclear. Germline V gives CDR1 MNHNS, CDR2 SASEGT. CDR3 length: 12 residues. V shed 6 bases and J shed 7 bases, with 12 bases lying between them. DNA of the CDR3: TGTGCCAGCAGGAAAGGGAGCAGTGGCTACACCTTC. It specifies CASRKGSSGYTF.

V gene TRBV27 combines with J gene TRBJ1-1; TRBD1 might be the D (6 bases). The ends were cut back, 6 bases at V and 8 bases at J, with 22 bases in the middle. CDR3 length: 15 amino acids. CDR1 MNHEY and CDR2 SMNVEV come from the germline V gene (reference sequence). The CDR3 DNA follows: TGTGCCAGCAGATTGAGACCATTAGGACAGTTCGAAGCTTTCTTT. Translation: CASRLRPLGQFEAFF.

The chain links TRBV27 to TRBJ1-1, with a weak D call TRBD1 (5 bases). The CDR3 spans 14 residues. Trimming left V 8 bases short and J 0 bases short, with 13 bases between. Germline CDR1 MNHEY, CDR2 SMNVEV (reference sequence). This chain's CDR3 is CASGFAGLNTEAFF. The CDR3, as DNA: TGTGCCAGCGGGTTTGCAGGGTTGAACACTGAAGCTTTCTTT.

V is TRBV6-5 and J is TRBJ2-7, with a tentative D call TRBD2 (6 bases). This CDR3 contains 11 residues. CDR1 and CDR2 from the germline V gene are MNHEY and SVGAGI. Deletions cut 8 bases from V and 4 bases from J, with 9 bases between. CDR3 sequence: CASGGLYEQYF. The CDR3 region has the DNA TGTGCCAGCGGGGGGTTGTACGAGCAGTACTTC.

This chain connects TRBV29-1 to TRBJ1-2; 10 nucleotides line up with TRBD1. CDR1 is SQVTM and CDR2 is ANQGSEA in the germline V gene. The CDR3 totals 11 residues. Unmatched junction bases numbered 4, after V lost 7 bases and J lost 8 bases. CDR3: CSAGTGVGYTF. CDR3 nucleotides: TGCAGCGCCGGGACAGGGGTCGGCTACACCTTC.

The chain combines TRBV5-6 with TRBJ2-5; 7 bases line up with TRBD2. In germline, CDR1 is SGHDT, CDR2 YYEEEE. V lost 2 bases and J lost 2; bases outside the gene matches: 6. CDR3 length: 15 amino acids. CDR3 DNA: TGTGCCAGCAGCTTAGGAGCGGGGACGCAAGAGACCCAGTACTTC. It translates to CASSLGAGTQETQYF.

The V and J genes are TRBV2 and TRBJ1-1; 7 positions agree with TRBD1. The ends lost 4 bases at V and 3 bases at J; junction bases unmatched: 2. The V gene's germline CDR1 is SNHLY and CDR2 FYNNEI. This CDR3 is 13 amino acids long. The CDR3 sequence: CASSGDSYTEAFF. CDR3 sequence (DNA): TGTGCCAGCAGTGGGGACAGTTACACTGAAGCTTTCTTT.

The sample holds a few counts of this clone. This rearrangement joins TRBV2 to TRBJ1-6, with 10 bases lining up with TRBD1. The junction had 10 bases not matched to a gene; V was cut back by 6 bases and J by 8 bases. From germline, CDR1 is SNHLY and CDR2 FYNNEI. This CDR3 is built from 16 residues. The CDR3 region is CASRGAGDRGYSPLHF. CDR3 coding DNA: TGTGCCAGCAGGGGAGCAGGGGACAGGGGATATTCACCCCTCCACTTT.

The chain couples TRBV7-2 to TRBJ2-3, with D possibly being TRBD2 (5 bases). The CDR3 is 13 residues long. The germline CDR1 and CDR2 sequences are SGHTA and FQGNSA. Trimming left V 2 bases short and J 3 bases short, with 6 bases between. The CDR3 bases are TGTGCCAGCAGCTTACGGGAAACAGATACGCAGTATTTT. As protein: CASSLRETDTQYF. The variable domain in full, with the rest retrieved from reference TRBV7-2 and TRBJ2-3, is GAGVSQSPSNKVTEKGKDVELRCDPISGHTALYWYRQSLGQGLEFLIYFQGNSAPDKSGLPSDRFSAERTGGSVSTLTIQRTQQEDSAVYLCASSLRETDTQYFGPGTRLTVL.

This clone has a handful of counts. The chain combines TRBV10-3 with TRBJ1-4; D might be TRBD1 (5 bases). The CDR3 extends over 11 amino acids. V was clipped by 5 bases and J by 7 bases, with 5 bases between them. The germline V gene encodes CDR1 ENHRY and CDR2 SYGVKD. CDR3 residues: CAISTGEKLFF. The CDR3 DNA reads as TGTGCCATCAGTACAGGTGAAAAACTGTTTTTT.

The chain carries TRBV19 and TRBJ2-3, with D hard to call. Trimming removed 2 bases from V and 2 bases from J, with 8 bases in between. Germline V gene lookup returns CDR1 LNHDA and CDR2 SQIVND (reference sequence). This CDR3 has 14 residues. The CDR3 reads CASSIFGTTDTQYF. CDR3 coding DNA: TGTGCCAGTAGTATATTTGGAACCACAGATACGCAGTATTTT.

This clone is a singleton in its sample. The V call is TRBV18, the J call TRBJ1-2; no definite D call. CDR3 length: 12 residues. The V gene lost 4 bases and the J gene lost 7 bases, with 10 bases spanning the gap. The germline V gene has CDR1 KGHSH and CDR2 LQKENI. Here the CDR3 DNA reads TGTGCCAGCTCACAGCCGGGAACTGGCTACACCTTC. Translated, it gives CASSQPGTGYTF.

This clone showed up just a few times. The chain recombines TRBV30 with TRBJ1-1; possible D gene TRBD1, 5 bases. The germline V gene has CDR1 GTSNPN and CDR2 SVGIG (reference sequence). The CDR3 has 15 amino acids. V lost 0 bases and J lost 5, with 16 bases in between. CDR3 bases: TGTGCCTGGAGTGTAAAACTCGGGGGTTGGACTGAAGCTTTCTTT. This codes for CAWSVKLGGWTEAFF.